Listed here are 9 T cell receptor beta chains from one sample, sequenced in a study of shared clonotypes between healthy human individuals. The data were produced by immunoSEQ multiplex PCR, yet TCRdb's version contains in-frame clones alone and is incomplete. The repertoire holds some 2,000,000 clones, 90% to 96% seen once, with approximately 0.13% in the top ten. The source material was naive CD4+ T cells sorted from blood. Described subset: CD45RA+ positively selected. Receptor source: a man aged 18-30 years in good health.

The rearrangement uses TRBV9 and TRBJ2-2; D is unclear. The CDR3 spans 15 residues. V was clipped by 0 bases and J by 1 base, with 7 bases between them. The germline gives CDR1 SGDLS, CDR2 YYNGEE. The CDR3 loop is CASSVGVKNTGELFF. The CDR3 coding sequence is TGTGCCAGCAGCGTAGGCGTCAAGAACACCGGGGAGCTGTTTTTT.

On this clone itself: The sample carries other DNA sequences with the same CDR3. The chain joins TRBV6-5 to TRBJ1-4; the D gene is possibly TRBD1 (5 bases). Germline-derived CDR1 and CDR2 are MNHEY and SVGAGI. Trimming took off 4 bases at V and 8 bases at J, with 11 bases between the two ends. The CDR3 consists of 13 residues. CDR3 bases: TGTGCCAGCAGTTTGGGGACGGGGGAAAAACTGTTTTTT. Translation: CASSLGTGEKLFF.

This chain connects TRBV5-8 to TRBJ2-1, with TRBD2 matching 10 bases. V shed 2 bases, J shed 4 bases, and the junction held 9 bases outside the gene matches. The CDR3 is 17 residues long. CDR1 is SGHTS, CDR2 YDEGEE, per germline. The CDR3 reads CASSFLLTSGQYNEQFF. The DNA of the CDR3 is TGTGCCAGCAGCTTCCTCTTGACTAGCGGGCAATACAATGAGCAGTTCTTC.

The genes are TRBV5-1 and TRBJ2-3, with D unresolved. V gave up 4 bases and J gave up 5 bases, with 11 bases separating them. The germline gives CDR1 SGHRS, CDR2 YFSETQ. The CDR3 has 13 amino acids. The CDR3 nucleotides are TGCGCCAGCAGCCGTAAGACGGGAGATACGCAGTATTTT. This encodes CASSRKTGDTQYF. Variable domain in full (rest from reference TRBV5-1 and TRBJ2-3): KAGVTQTPRYLIKTRGQQVTLSCSPISGHRSVSWYQQTPGQGLQFLFEYFSETQRNKGNFPGRFSGRQFSNSRSEMNVSTLELGDSALYLCASSRKTGDTQYFGPGTRLTVL.

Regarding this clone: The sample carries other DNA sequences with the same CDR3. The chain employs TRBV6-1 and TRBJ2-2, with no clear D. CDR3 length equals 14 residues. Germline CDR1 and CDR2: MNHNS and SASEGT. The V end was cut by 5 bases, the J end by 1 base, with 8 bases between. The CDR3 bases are TGTGCCAGCAGTAGGACGGGGAACACCGGGGAGCTGTTTTTT. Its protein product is CASSRTGNTGELFF.

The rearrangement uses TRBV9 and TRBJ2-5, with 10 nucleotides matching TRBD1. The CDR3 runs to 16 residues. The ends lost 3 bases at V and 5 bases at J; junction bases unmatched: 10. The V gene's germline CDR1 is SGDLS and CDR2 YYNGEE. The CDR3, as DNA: TGTGCCAGCAGCGCCCCGACAGGGGGCGCGGGGGAGACCCAGTACTTC. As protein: CASSAPTGGAGETQYF.

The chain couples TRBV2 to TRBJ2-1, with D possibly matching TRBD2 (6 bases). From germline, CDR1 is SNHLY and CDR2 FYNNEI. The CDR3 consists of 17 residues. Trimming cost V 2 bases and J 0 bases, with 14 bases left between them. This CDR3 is CASSETQRAISYNEQFF. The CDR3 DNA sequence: TGTGCCAGCAGTGAAACCCAGCGGGCCATCTCCTACAATGAGCAGTTCTTC. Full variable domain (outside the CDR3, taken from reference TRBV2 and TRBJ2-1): EPEVTQTPSHQVTQMGQEVILRCVPISNHLYFYWYRQILGQKVEFLVSFYNNEISEKSEIFDDQFSVERPDGSNFTLKIRSTKLEDSAMYFCASSETQRAISYNEQFFGPGTRLTVL.

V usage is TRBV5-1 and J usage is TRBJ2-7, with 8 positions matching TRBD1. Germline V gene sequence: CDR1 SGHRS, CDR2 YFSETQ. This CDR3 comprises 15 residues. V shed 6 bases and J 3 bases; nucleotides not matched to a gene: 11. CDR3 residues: CASTPGGAELYEQYF. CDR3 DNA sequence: TGCGCCAGCACCCCAGGGGGCGCGGAACTCTACGAGCAGTACTTC. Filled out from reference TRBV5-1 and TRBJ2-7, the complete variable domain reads KAGVTQTPRYLIKTRGQQVTLSCSPISGHRSVSWYQQTPGQGLQFLFEYFSETQRNKGNFPGRFSGRQFSNSRSEMNVSTLELGDSALYLCASTPGGAELYEQYFGPGTRLTVT.

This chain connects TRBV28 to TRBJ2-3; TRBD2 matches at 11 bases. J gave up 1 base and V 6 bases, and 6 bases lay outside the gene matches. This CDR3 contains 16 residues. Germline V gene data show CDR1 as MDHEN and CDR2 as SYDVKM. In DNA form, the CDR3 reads TGTGCCAGCAGCCCCCCGGGACTAGCGGGCACAGATACGCAGTATTTT. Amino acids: CASSPPGLAGTDTQYF. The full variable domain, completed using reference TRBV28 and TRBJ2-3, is DVKVTQSSRYLVKRTGEKVFLECVQDMDHENMFWYRQDPGLGLRLIYFSYDVKMKEKGDIPEGYSVSREKKERFSLILESASTNQTSMYLCASSPPGLAGTDTQYFGPGTRLTVL.